This TCR beta chain was captured in a study of blood T cells in healthy people across ages. Healthy Caucasian individuals from Russia aged about 6 to 100 were enrolled as donors. The draw of peripheral blood yielded approximately 10 milliliters from each donor. RNA extraction gave at least 5 micrograms of total RNA per sample. The junction had 8 bases not matched to a gene; V was cut back by 3 bases and J by 8 bases. The CDR3 runs 15 residues. Germline CDR1 is DFQATT and CDR2 is SNEGSKA (reference sequence). Alongside a J-beta primer mix, a sample-barcoded 5' primer served in a second PCR lasting about 7 to 11 cycles. TCRdb re-called the 5' RACE reads through MiXCR, storing one row per CDR3 protein. The data contain 980,000 or so distinct CDR3 sequences, roughly 52% of them singletons.

The sequencing input was blood. The clonotype comes from a man younger than 45 in good health. The rearrangement uses TRBV20-1 and TRBJ2-1, with TRBD1 matching over 12 bases. CDR3 region: CSASLPGQGAHEQFF. CDR3 DNA: TGCAGTGCTAGCCTTCCGGGACAGGGGGCACATGAGCAGTTCTTC.